The T cell receptor beta chain under discussion was sequenced for a study of shared clonotypes between healthy human individuals. This table comes from immunoSEQ multiplex PCR, and its TCRdb copy is limited to in-frame clones, with some not included. The data hold 2 million to 2.5 million clones, with 95% observed a single time. This sequence was found in a man between 18 and 35 years old in good health. Sequenced: naive CD4+ T cells sorted from blood. The sample's subset: CD45RA+ positively selected.

The CDR3 nucleotides are TGTGCCAGCAGCAAATGGGACAGGGACATACCTGGCGAGCAGTACTTC. It codes for CASSKWDRDIPGEQYF. The rearrangement joins TRBV21-1 to TRBJ2-7; the DNA was not compared with TRBD1, the D call given in the table. TRBV21-1 is designated a pseudogene. The CDR3 is made up of 16 amino acids.